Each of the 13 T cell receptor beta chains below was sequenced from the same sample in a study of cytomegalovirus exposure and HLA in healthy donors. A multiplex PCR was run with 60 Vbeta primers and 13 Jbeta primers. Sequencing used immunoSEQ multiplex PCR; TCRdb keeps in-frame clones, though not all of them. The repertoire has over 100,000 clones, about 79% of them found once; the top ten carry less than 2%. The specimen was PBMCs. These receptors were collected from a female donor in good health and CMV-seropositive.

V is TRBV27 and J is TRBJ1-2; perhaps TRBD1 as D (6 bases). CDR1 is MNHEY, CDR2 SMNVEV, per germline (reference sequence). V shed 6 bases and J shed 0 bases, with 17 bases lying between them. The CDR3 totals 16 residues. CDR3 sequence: CASSPIQGATNYGYTF. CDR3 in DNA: TGTGCCAGCAGCCCCATACAGGGCGCCACTAACTATGGCTACACCTTC.

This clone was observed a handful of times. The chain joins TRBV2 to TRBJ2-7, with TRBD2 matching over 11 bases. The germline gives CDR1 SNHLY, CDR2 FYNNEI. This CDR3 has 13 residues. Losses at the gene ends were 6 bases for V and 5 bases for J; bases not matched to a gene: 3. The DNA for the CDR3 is TGTGCCAGCAGGGTAGCGGGGGGGCACGAGCAGTACTTC. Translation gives CASRVAGGHEQYF.

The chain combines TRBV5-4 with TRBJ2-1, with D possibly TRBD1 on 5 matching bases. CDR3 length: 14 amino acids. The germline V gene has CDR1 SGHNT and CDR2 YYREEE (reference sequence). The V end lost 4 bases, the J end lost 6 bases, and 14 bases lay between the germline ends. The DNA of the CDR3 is TGTGCCAGCAGCACACGTGACAGTTCCAATGAGCAGTTCTTC. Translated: CASSTRDSSNEQFF.

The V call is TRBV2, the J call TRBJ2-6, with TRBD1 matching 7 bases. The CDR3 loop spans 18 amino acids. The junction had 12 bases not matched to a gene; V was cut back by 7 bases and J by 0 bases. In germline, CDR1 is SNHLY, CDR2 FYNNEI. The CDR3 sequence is CASIRGQPSASGANVLTF. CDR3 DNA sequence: TGTGCCAGCATCCGGGGACAGCCATCCGCCTCTGGGGCCAACGTCCTGACTTTC.

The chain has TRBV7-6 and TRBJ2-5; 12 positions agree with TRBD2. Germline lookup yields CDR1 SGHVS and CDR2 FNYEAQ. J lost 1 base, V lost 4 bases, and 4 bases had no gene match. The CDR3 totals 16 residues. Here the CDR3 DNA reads TGTGCCAGCAGCTCCGGACTAGCGGGACCCCAAGAGACCCAGTACTTC. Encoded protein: CASSSGLAGPQETQYF.

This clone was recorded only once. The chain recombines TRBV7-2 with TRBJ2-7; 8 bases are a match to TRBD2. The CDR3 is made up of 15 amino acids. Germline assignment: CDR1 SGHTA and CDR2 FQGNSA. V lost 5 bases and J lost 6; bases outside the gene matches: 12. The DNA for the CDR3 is TGTGCCAGCAGCGTGAGCCCGGGGGGGTCTTTCGAGCAGTACTTC. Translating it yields CASSVSPGGSFEQYF.

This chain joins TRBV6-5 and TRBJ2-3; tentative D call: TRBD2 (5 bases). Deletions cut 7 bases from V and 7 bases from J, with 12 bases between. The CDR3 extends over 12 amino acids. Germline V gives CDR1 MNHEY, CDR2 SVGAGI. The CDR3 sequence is CASTSEANTQYF. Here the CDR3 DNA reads TGTGCCAGCACTTCGGAGGCAAATACGCAGTATTTT.

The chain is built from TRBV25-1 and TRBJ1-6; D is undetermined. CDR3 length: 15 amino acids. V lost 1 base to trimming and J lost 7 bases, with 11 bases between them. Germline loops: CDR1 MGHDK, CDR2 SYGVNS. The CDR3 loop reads CASSESHGLNSPLHF. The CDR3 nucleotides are TGTGCCAGCAGTGAATCTCACGGACTGAATTCACCCCTCCACTTT.

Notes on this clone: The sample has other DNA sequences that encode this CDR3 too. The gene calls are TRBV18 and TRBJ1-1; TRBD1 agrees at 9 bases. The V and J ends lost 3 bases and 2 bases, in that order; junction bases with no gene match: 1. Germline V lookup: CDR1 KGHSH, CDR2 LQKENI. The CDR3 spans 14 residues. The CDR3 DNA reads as TGTGCCAGCTCACCGGGACAGGGTAACACTGAAGCTTTCTTT. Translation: CASSPGQGNTEAFF.

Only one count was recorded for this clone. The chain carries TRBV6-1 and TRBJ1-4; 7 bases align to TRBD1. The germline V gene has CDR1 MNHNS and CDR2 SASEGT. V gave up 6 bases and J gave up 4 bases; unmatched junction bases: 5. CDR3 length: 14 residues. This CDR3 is CASRAGGNNEKLFF. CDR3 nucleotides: TGTGCCAGCAGAGCAGGGGGGAATAATGAAAAACTGTTTTTT.

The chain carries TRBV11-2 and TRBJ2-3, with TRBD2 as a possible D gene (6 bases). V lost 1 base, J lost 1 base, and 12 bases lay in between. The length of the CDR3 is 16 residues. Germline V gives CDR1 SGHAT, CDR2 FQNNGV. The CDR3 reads CASSLGGGDGTDTQYF. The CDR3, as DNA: TGTGCCAGCAGCTTAGGTGGCGGGGATGGCACAGATACGCAGTATTTT. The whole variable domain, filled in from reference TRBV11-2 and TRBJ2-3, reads EAGVAQSPRYKIIEKRQSVAFWCNPISGHATLYWYQQILGQGPKLLIQFQNNGVVDDSQLPKDRFSAERLKGVDSTLKIQPAKLEDSAVYLCASSLGGGDGTDTQYFGPGTRLTVL.

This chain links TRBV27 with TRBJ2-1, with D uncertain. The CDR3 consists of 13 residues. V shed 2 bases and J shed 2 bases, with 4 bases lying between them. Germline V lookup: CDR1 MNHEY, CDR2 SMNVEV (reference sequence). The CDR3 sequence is CASSLLPYNEQFF. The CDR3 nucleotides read TGTGCCAGCAGTTTACTCCCCTACAATGAGCAGTTCTTC.

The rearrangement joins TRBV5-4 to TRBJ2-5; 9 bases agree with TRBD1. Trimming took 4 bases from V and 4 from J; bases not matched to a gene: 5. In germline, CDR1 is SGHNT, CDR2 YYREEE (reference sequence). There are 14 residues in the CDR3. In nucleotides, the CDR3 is TGTGCCAGCAGCAAGGGACAGGGACGAGAGACCCAGTACTTC. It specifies CASSKGQGRETQYF.